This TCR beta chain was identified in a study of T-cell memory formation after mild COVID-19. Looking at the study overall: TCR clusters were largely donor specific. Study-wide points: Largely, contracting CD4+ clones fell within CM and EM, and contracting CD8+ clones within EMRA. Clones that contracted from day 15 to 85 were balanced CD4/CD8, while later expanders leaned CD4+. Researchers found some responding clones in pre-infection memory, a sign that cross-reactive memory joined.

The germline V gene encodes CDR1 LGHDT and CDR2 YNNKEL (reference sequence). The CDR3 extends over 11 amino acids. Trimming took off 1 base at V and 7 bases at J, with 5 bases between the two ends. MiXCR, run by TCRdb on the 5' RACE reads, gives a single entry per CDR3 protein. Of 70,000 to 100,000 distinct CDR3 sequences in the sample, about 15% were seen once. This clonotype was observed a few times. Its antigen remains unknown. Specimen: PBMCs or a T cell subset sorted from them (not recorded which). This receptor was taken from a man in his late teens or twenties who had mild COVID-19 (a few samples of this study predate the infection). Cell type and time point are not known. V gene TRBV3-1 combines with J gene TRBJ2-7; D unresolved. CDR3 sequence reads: CASSQGLEQYF. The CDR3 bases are TGTGCCAGCAGCCAAGGACTGGAGCAGTACTTC.